This T cell receptor (beta chain) emerged from a study of cytotoxic CD8 clonotypes in ibrutinib-treated CLL. Libraries were prepared by immunoSEQ multiplex PCR; TCRdb keeps only in-frame clonotypes and omits some of them. The table shows almost 250,000 clones, with 70% occurring only once. This clone has more than one count but fewer than ten. The receptor comes from a human donor with chronic lymphocytic leukemia. The source was PBMCs, collected after 24 months of ibrutinib treatment.

Written as DNA, the CDR3 is TGTGCCAGCAGCCCCTACGGGGGCGGGAGGGATGAGCAGTTCTTC. This translates into CASSPYGGGRDEQFF. The rearrangement links TRBV11-3 to TRBJ2-1; 9 nucleotides agree with TRBD2. The germline V gene has CDR1 SGHNT and CDR2 YENEEA. V lost 5 bases and J lost 8; bases outside the gene matches: 10. The length of the CDR3 is 15 residues. Drawing the rest from reference TRBV11-3 and TRBJ2-1, the complete variable domain is EAGVVQSPRYKIIEKKQPVAFWCNPISGHNTLYWYLQNLGQGPELLIRYENEEAVDDSQLPKDRFSAERLKGVDSTLKIQPAELGDSAVYLCASSPYGGGRDEQFFGPGTRLTVL.